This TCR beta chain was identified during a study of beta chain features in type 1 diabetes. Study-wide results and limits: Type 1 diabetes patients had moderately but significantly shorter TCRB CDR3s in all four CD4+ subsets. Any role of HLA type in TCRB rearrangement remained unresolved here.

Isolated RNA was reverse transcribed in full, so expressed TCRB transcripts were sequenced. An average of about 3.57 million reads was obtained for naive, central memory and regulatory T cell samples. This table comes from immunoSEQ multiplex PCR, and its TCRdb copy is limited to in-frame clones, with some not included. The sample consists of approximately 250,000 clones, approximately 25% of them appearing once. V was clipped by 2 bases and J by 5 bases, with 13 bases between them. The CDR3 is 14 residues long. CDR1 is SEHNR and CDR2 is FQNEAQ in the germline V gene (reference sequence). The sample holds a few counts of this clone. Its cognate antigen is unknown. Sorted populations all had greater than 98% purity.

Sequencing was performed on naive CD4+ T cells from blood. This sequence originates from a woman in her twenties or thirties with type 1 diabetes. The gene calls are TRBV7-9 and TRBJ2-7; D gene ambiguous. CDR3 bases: TGTGCCAGCAGCTTAATTATCGCTGCAGACGAGCAGTACTTC. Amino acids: CASSLIIAADEQYF.